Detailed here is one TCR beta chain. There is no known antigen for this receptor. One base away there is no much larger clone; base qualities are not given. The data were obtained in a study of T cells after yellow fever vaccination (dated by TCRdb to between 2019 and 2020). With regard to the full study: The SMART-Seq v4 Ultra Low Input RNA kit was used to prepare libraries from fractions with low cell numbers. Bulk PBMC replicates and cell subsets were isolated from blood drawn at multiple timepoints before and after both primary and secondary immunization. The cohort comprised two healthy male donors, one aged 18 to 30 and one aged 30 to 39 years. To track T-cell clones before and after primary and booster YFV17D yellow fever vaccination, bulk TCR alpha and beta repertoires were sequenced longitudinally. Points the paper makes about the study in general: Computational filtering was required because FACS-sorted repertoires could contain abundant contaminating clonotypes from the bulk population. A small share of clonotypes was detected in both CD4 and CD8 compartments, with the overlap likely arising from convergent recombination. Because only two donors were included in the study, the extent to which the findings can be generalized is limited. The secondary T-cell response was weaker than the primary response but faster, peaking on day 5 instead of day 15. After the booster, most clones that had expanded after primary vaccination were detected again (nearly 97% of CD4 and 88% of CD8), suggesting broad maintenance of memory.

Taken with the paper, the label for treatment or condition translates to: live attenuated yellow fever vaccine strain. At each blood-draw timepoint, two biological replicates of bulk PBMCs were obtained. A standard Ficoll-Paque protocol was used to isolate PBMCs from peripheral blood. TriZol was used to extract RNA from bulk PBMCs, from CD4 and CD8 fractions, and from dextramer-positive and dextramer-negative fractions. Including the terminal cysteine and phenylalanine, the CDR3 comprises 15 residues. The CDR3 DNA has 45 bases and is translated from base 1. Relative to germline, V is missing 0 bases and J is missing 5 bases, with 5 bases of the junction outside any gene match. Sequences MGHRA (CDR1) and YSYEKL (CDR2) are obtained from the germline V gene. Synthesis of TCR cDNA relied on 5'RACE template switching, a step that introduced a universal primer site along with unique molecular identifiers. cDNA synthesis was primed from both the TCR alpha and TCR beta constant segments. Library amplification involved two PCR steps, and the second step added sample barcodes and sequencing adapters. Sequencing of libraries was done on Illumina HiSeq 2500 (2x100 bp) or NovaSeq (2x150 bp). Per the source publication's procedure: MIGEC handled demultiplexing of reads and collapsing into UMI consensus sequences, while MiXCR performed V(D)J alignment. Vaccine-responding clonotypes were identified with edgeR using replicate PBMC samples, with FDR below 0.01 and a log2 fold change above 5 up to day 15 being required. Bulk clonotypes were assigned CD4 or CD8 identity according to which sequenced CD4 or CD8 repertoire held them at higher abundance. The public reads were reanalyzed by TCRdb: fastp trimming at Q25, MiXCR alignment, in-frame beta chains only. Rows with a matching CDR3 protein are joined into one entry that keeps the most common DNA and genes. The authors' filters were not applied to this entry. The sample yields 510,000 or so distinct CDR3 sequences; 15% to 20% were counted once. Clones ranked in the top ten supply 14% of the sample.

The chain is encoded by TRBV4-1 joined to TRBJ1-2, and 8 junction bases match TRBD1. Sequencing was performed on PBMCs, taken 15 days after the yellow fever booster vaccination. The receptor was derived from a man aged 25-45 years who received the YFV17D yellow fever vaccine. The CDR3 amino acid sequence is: CASSQDSGQGYGYTF. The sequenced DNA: TGCGCCAGCAGCCAAGATAGCGGACAGGGTTATGGCTACACCTTC.